This TCR beta chain was identified during a study of T-cell reconstitution after alpha-beta-depleted transplantation in children. Trimming shortened V by 4 bases and J by 8 bases, and 11 bases separated the two germline ends. Germline values: CDR1 KGHDR, CDR2 SFDVKD. The CDR3 is 13 residues long. It was with unique molecular identifiers that the TCRbeta library was prepared. MiXCR, applied by TCRdb to the PCR reads, yields one record per CDR3 protein. The sample has roughly 500,000 distinct CDR3 sequences, approximately 32% seen once. The chain is built from TRBV24-1 and TRBJ2-1; D call uncertain. The sequence was obtained from a human donor who donated a stem cell graft to a child with aplastic anemia. The sample consisted of PBMCs from the stem cell graft donor, taken from the stem cell graft. The CDR3 DNA is TGTGCCACCAGTGACCCTCTTTCGGATGAGCAGTTCTTC. Its protein product is CATSDPLSDEQFF.